These 7 T cell receptor beta chains originate from one sample sequenced in a study of cytomegalovirus exposure and HLA in healthy donors. The PCR made use of 60 Vbeta and 13 Jbeta primers. TCRdb's copy holds only in-frame clones and misses some; the assay was immunoSEQ multiplex PCR. The table shows 150,000 to 200,000 clones, with around 82% occurring only once. The source material was PBMCs. Receptors were obtained from a man younger than 35 in good health and CMV-seronegative.

The chain has TRBV7-2 and TRBJ1-1, with TRBD1 as a possible D gene (6 bases). The CDR3 consists of 16 residues. Trimming stripped 6 bases from V and 0 bases from J, with 17 bases between. Germline assignment: CDR1 SGHTA and CDR2 FQGNSA. CDR3 region: CASRVQGHLMNTEAFF. The CDR3 DNA reads TGTGCCAGCAGAGTACAGGGACACTTAATGAACACTGAAGCTTTCTTT.

V is TRBV5-6 and J is TRBJ2-1, with 7 bases fitting TRBD2. V lost 2 bases to trimming and J lost 1 base; unmatched junction nucleotides: 6. The CDR3 is 16 residues long. Germline CDR1 SGHDT, CDR2 YYEEEE. CDR3 residues: CASSFLSGNSYNEQFF. In DNA, the CDR3 is TGTGCCAGCAGCTTCTTGAGCGGGAATTCCTACAATGAGCAGTTCTTC.

As regards this clone: Other nucleotide sequences from this sample produce the same CDR3. The chain links TRBV19 to TRBJ1-2; 8 bases map to TRBD1. Germline CDR1 is LNHDA and CDR2 is SQIVND (reference sequence). The J segment lost 4 bases and the V segment lost 3 bases, leaving 1 base of the junction unmatched. The CDR3 spans 13 residues. The CDR3 is CASSIGQGYGYTF. CDR3 nucleotide sequence: TGTGCCAGTAGTATCGGACAGGGCTATGGCTACACCTTC. Complete variable domain (other parts from reference TRBV19 and TRBJ1-2): DGGITQSPKYLFRKEGQNVTLSCEQNLNHDAMYWYRQDPGQGLRLIYYSQIVNDFQKGDIAEGYSVSREKKESFPLTVTSAQKNPTAFYLCASSIGQGYGYTFGSGTRLTVV.

The chain is built from TRBV27 and TRBJ2-1; 9 nucleotides align to TRBD1. The CDR3 consists of 16 residues. CDR1 is MNHEY, CDR2 SMNVEV, per germline (reference sequence). After removal of 8 bases from V and 6 bases from J, the junction contained 14 bases not matched to a gene. CDR3 protein: CASLKTPGTGINEQFF. The CDR3, as DNA: TGTGCCAGCCTAAAAACTCCCGGGACAGGGATCAATGAGCAGTTCTTC.

This rearrangement joins TRBV18 to TRBJ1-5, with unresolved D. The CDR3 loop spans 13 amino acids. The germline CDR1 and CDR2 sequences are KGHSH and LQKENI. Trimming stripped 5 bases from V and 4 bases from J, with 9 bases between. CDR3 region: CASSVSSNQPQHF. CDR3 bases: TGTGCCAGCTCAGTTTCCTCGAATCAGCCCCAGCATTTT. Supplemented by reference TRBV18 and TRBJ1-5, the full variable domain reads NAGVMQNPRHLVRRRGQEARLRCSPMKGHSHVYWYRQLPEEGLKFMVYLQKENIIDESGMPKERFSAEFPKEGPSILRIQQVVRGDSAAYFCASSVSSNQPQHFGDGTRLSIL.

J is TRBJ2-2 and V is TRBV5-4, with D unclear. The CDR3 contains 14 residues. V lost 4 bases and J lost 1, with 8 bases in between. Germline values: CDR1 SGHNT, CDR2 YYREEE (reference sequence). As DNA, the CDR3 is TGTGCCAGCAGCCCCGACTTGAACACCGGGGAGCTGTTTTTT. Its protein product is CASSPDLNTGELFF.

This clone was detected a few times. V and J are TRBV19 and TRBJ1-1; D perhaps matches TRBD1 (6 bases). Trimming took 8 bases from V and 5 from J, leaving 15 bases between them. This CDR3 spans 13 amino acids. The germline V gene has CDR1 LNHDA and CDR2 SQIVND (reference sequence). Here the CDR3 reads CASDQGRRTEAFF. CDR3 DNA sequence: TGTGCCAGTGACCAGGGGCGAAGAACTGAAGCTTTCTTT.